One and the same sample provided the 22 T cell receptor beta chains below, sequenced in a study of shared clonotypes between healthy human individuals. Profiled with immunoSEQ multiplex PCR; TCRdb holds only in-frame clones, not every one. This sample carries some 1.5 million clones, about 96% of them seen once, and the ten largest clones take about 1.2%. Sequencing was done on a sample of naive CD4+ T cells sorted from blood. Noted subset: CD45RA+ positively selected. The receptors come from a man aged 25 to 45 in good health.

The V and J genes are TRBV2 and TRBJ2-1; a possible D gene is TRBD2 (6 bases). Trimming took off 4 bases at V and 12 bases at J, with 31 bases between the two ends. The CDR3 covers 18 residues. Germline V CDR1 and CDR2: SNHLY, FYNNEI. The chain's CDR3 is CASSVKLMTGVGSGVQFF. DNA of the CDR3: TGTGCCAGCAGTGTTAAATTAATGACGGGAGTTGGATCGGGCGTGCAGTTCTTC.

The chain joins TRBV7-9 to TRBJ1-2; the match to TRBD1 covers 12 bases. From germline, CDR1 is SEHNR and CDR2 FQNEAQ (reference sequence). The CDR3 runs 16 residues. V lost 6 bases and J lost 6; bases outside the gene matches: 11. The CDR3 loop is CASSRGTGGVADGYTF. CDR3 in DNA: TGTGCCAGCAGTCGCGGGACAGGGGGCGTTGCGGATGGCTACACCTTC.

The chain uses TRBV5-3 and TRBJ2-3; D might be TRBD1 or TRBD2, each matching 6 bases. TRBV5-3 is annotated as an ORF whose role is uncertain. This CDR3 has 14 amino acids. The V end lost 4 bases, the J end lost 2 bases, and 11 bases lay between the germline ends. CDR3 nucleotide sequence: TGTGCCAGAAGCGCGGAGGGGGACACAGATACGCAGTATTTT. This translates into CARSAEGDTDTQYF.

The rearrangement links TRBV5-1 to TRBJ2-7; the match to TRBD2 covers 9 bases. V shed 7 bases, J shed 9 bases, and the junction held 14 bases outside the gene matches. CDR1 is SGHRS and CDR2 is YFSETQ in the germline V gene. There are 14 residues in the CDR3. This CDR3 is CASSPGLAGMVQYF. The CDR3 bases are TGCGCCAGCTCCCCCGGGCTAGCGGGAATGGTGCAGTACTTC.

V gene TRBV9 combines with J gene TRBJ2-7, with 7 bases matching TRBD1. The CDR3 has 14 residues. J was trimmed by 0 bases and V by 3 bases; bases with no gene match: 3. CDR1 and CDR2 from the germline V gene are SGDLS and YYNGEE. The CDR3 DNA reads as TGTGCCAGCAGCGAGACAGGGAACTCCTACGAGCAGTACTTC. Translation: CASSETGNSYEQYF.

The chain is built from TRBV18 and TRBJ1-2; 7 bases line up with TRBD1. The length of the CDR3 is 17 residues. Germline V gene lookup returns CDR1 KGHSH and CDR2 LQKENI. Germline trimming cut 3 bases from V and 5 bases from J; bases unmatched to any gene: 15. CDR3 residues: CASSPTGTRMVGYGYTF. In DNA form, the CDR3 reads TGTGCCAGCTCACCGACAGGGACCCGGATGGTTGGTTATGGCTACACCTTC.

The genes are TRBV9 and TRBJ2-1; D is unresolved. V lost 3 bases and J lost 4, with 5 bases in between. CDR1 SGDLS and CDR2 YYNGEE come from the germline V gene. CDR3 size: 12 residues. The CDR3 loop reads CASSGRYNEQFF. CDR3 DNA: TGTGCCAGCAGCGGCAGATACAATGAGCAGTTCTTC.

The chain couples TRBV10-1 to TRBJ2-7; 8 bases match TRBD1. Trimming at V came to 10 bases and at J to 5 bases, leaving 10 bases not matched to a gene. The CDR3 has 13 amino acids. In germline, CDR1 is WNHNN, CDR2 SYGVQD (reference sequence). The CDR3 spells CANQGARVDEQYF. The CDR3 DNA is TGCGCCAACCAGGGGGCTCGCGTTGACGAGCAGTACTTC.

CDR3 bases: TGTGCCAGCAGCTTGGCTGGGGGGCCCTACGAGCAGTACTTC. It translates to CASSLAGGPYEQYF. This rearrangement joins TRBV5-8 to TRBJ2-7, with D perhaps matching TRBD1 or TRBD2 (6 bases each). The germline gives CDR1 SGHTS, CDR2 YDEGEE. V shed 0 bases and J shed 2 bases, with 9 bases lying between them. The CDR3 covers 14 residues.

This chain connects TRBV5-6 to TRBJ2-1; possibly TRBD1 for D (7 bases). The V gene lost 4 bases and the J gene lost 9 bases, with 11 bases spanning the gap. The germline V gene encodes CDR1 SGHDT and CDR2 YYEEEE. The CDR3 loop spans 12 amino acids. CDR3 region: CASSPQGGEQFF. CDR3 nucleotide sequence: TGTGCCAGCAGCCCCCAGGGGGGTGAGCAGTTCTTC.

A note on this clone: The same CDR3 also results from other DNA sequences found in this sample. The V and J genes are TRBV19 and TRBJ2-7; 8 positions agree with TRBD1. V was clipped by 5 bases and J by 3 bases; unmatched bases: 6. Germline V CDR1 and CDR2: LNHDA, SQIVND (reference sequence). The CDR3 totals 14 residues. CDR3 amino acids: CASSAGQGGYEQYF. The DNA of the CDR3 is TGTGCCAGTAGTGCTGGACAGGGTGGCTACGAGCAGTACTTC.

The DNA for the CDR3 is TGTGCCAGCACCCCTCTAGCGGGATCCTACAATGAGCAGTTCTTC. It specifies CASTPLAGSYNEQFF. This chain connects TRBV7-8 to TRBJ2-1; the match to TRBD2 covers 9 bases. V gave up 7 bases and J gave up 1 base; unmatched junction bases: 5. The CDR3 loop spans 15 amino acids. From germline, CDR1 is SGHVS and CDR2 FQNEAQ.

The chain joins TRBV18 to TRBJ2-5; 7 nucleotides line up with TRBD2. The CDR3 loop spans 16 amino acids. The trim removed 6 bases at V and 2 bases at J, leaving 12 bases unmatched. From germline, CDR1 is KGHSH and CDR2 LQKENI. The CDR3: CASSPRWEGSQETQYF. The CDR3 nucleotides are TGTGCCAGCTCCCCGCGTTGGGAGGGCAGTCAAGAGACCCAGTACTTC.

The chain couples TRBV7-9 to TRBJ2-7; 9 nucleotides line up with TRBD2. The CDR3 contains 14 residues. The V gene's germline CDR1 is SEHNR and CDR2 FQNEAQ (reference sequence). Losses at the gene ends were 3 bases for V and 6 bases for J; bases not matched to a gene: 6. CDR3 region: CASSLVAGVGEQYF. CDR3 nucleotide sequence: TGTGCCAGCAGCTTGGTAGCGGGAGTGGGCGAGCAGTACTTC.

The chain carries TRBV6-6 and TRBJ2-3, with TRBD2 matching 9 bases. Trimming cost V 7 bases and J 4 bases; bases outside gene matches: 12. CDR3 length: 16 residues. CDR1 and CDR2 (germline): MNHNY, SVGAGI (reference sequence). The CDR3 protein is CASTRLAGKGSDTQYF. CDR3 nucleotides: TGTGCCAGCACTAGGCTAGCGGGAAAAGGGTCAGATACGCAGTATTTT.

As for this clone: Other DNA sequences within the sample encode an identical CDR3. The chain links TRBV5-1 to TRBJ1-1; a weak D match, TRBD1 (5 bases). The CDR3 has 14 amino acids. Germline lookup yields CDR1 SGHRS and CDR2 YFSETQ. V shed 4 bases and J shed 1 base, with 11 bases lying between them. CDR3 in DNA: TGCGCCAGCAGCCAAGGTACAGGGAACACTGAAGCTTTCTTT. Protein sequence: CASSQGTGNTEAFF.

Worth noting for this clone: Other nucleotide sequences in the sample specify the same CDR3. The genes are TRBV19 and TRBJ2-1; TRBD2 might be the D (6 bases). The CDR3 has 10 amino acids. The germline V gene has CDR1 LNHDA and CDR2 SQIVND (reference sequence). V gave up 8 bases and J gave up 7 bases, with 6 bases separating them. CDR3 protein: CASGGNEQFF. The CDR3 DNA reads TGTGCCAGTGGGGGGAATGAGCAGTTCTTC.

The chain uses TRBV19 and TRBJ2-1; 11 nucleotides match TRBD2. V dropped 6 bases and J dropped 3; count of bases not matched to a gene: 7. Germline V gene sequence: CDR1 LNHDA, CDR2 SQIVND (reference sequence). The CDR3 runs 16 residues. This CDR3 reads CASRNFGTSGYNEQFF. The CDR3 DNA follows: TGTGCCAGTAGGAACTTCGGGACTAGCGGCTACAATGAGCAGTTCTTC.

The chain links TRBV19 to TRBJ2-7; 9 bases line up with TRBD2. This CDR3 contains 14 residues. Germline CDR1 reads LNHDA; CDR2 reads SQIVND (reference sequence). Trimming removed 3 bases from V and 2 bases from J; junction bases left unmatched: 2. The CDR3, as DNA: TGTGCCAGTAGTATTAGCGGGGGCGCCTACGAGCAGTACTTC. Translating gives CASSISGGAYEQYF.

V and J are TRBV29-1 and TRBJ2-2, with 8 bases matching TRBD2. J lost 8 bases, V lost 4 bases, and 15 bases had no gene match. Looked up from germline, CDR1 is SQVTM and CDR2 is ANQGSEA. This CDR3 has 16 amino acids. CDR3 loop: CSVGIAGSAEEGELFF. CDR3 coding DNA: TGCAGCGTTGGGATAGCGGGATCGGCGGAGGAGGGGGAGCTGTTTTTT.

The chain couples TRBV11-2 to TRBJ1-1, with D unclear. The ends were cut back, 6 bases at V and 1 base at J, with 24 bases in the middle. Germline V CDR1 and CDR2: SGHAT, FQNNGV. The CDR3 is 18 amino acids. The CDR3 coding sequence is TGTGCCAGCAGTCTTAGGGCTCCGAAGGCAGTCCAGAACACTGAAGCTTTCTTT. Amino acid sequence: CASSLRAPKAVQNTEAFF.

V is TRBV29-1 and J is TRBJ1-1; D is possibly TRBD1 (6 bases). Germline loops: CDR1 SQVTM, CDR2 ANQGSEA. This CDR3 contains 14 residues. V lost 2 bases to trimming and J lost 4 bases, with 14 bases between them. The CDR3 nucleotides read TGCAGCGTTGAAACCGGGGGCGCGGGCACTGAAGCTTTCTTT. Translated: CSVETGGAGTEAFF. Full variable domain (missing parts from reference TRBV29-1 and TRBJ1-1): SAVISQKPSRDICQRGTSLTIQCQVDSQVTMMFWYRQQPGQSLTLIATANQGSEATYESGFVIDKFPISRPNLTFSTLTVSNMSPEDSSIYLCSVETGGAGTEAFFGQGTRLTVV.